The rows below give T cell receptor beta chains drawn from one sample of a study of blood T cell repertoires in COVID-19. Measured with immunoSEQ multiplex PCR; TCRdb has only the in-frame clones, and not every one. Of about 160,000 clones detected, 85% to 90% appear once; the ten largest clones hold about 6.6%. Material: PBMCs or T cells enriched from blood (not recorded which). These receptors came from a woman aged 45-60 years who had recovered from COVID-19. CDR3s include the opening cysteine and the closing phenylalanine or tryptophan. The D gene is left open where the match is weak. The listing skips clone size in some rows; elsewhere it reads once, few, many or a size class.

J: TRBJ2-3; D: TRBD2; size: -; length: 14; V: TRBV18; DNA: TGTGCCAGCTCACCGGGACTAGCTCTTCCTACGCAGTATTTT; CDR3: CASSPGLALPTQYF
J: TRBJ1-1; D: -; size: -; length: 13; V: TRBV5-1; DNA: TGCGCCAGCAGCTTGGCCCAGAACACTGAAGCTTTCTTT; CDR3: CASSLAQNTEAFF
J: TRBJ1-5; D: -; size: -; length: 16; V: TRBV7-2; DNA: TGTGCCAGCAGCTTACAAACGGACTTGCCCAATCAGCCCCAGCATTTT; CDR3: CASSLQTDLPNQPQHF
J: TRBJ2-1; D: -; size: -; length: 15; V: TRBV6-5; DNA: TGTGCCAGCAGTTACATAGCGGAGGGCTACAATGAGCAGTTCTTC; CDR3: CASSYIAEGYNEQFF
J: TRBJ2-5; D: -; size: -; length: 13; V: TRBV7-2; DNA: TGTGCCAGCAGTAGGACATCTATGGAGACCCAGTACTTC; CDR3: CASSRTSMETQYF
J: TRBJ1-2; D: TRBD1; size: -; length: 13; V: TRBV6-5; DNA: TGTGCCAGCAGTACAGGGGGCCATTATGGCTACACCTTC; CDR3: CASSTGGHYGYTF
J: TRBJ2-7; D: -; size: -; length: 13; V: TRBV19; DNA: TGTGCCAGTAGTCCCGGACAGACCTACGAGCAGTACTTC; CDR3: CASSPGQTYEQYF
J: TRBJ2-3; D: TRBD2; size: -; length: 16; V: TRBV19; DNA: TGTGCCAGTAGCTTTTCTAGCGGGGGTTCGACAGATACGCAGTATTTT; CDR3: CASSFSSGGSTDTQYF
J: TRBJ2-1; D: -; size: -; length: 12; V: TRBV5-4; DNA: TGTGCCAGCAGCTTGACGACAAATGAGCAGTTCTTC; CDR3: CASSLTTNEQFF
J: TRBJ1-3; D: -; size: -; length: 14; V: TRBV7-8; DNA: TGTGCCAGCAGCTTGTCTTTAGCCGGAAACACCATATATTTT; CDR3: CASSLSLAGNTIYF
J: TRBJ1-1; D: TRBD1; size: -; length: 14; V: TRBV13; DNA: TGTGCCAGCAGAAGGGACAGGGGGCGCACTGAAGCTTTCTTT; CDR3: CASRRDRGRTEAFF
J: TRBJ2-7; D: TRBD2; size: -; length: 17; V: TRBV6-2/TRBV6-3; DNA: TGTGCCAGCAGTTACCCGCGAAGGACTAGCGTCTCCTACGAGCAGTACTTC; CDR3: CASSYPRRTSVSYEQYF
J: TRBJ2-7; D: TRBD1; size: -; length: 13; V: TRBV5-5; DNA: TGTGCCAGCAGCTCCGGGACAGGCTACGAGCAGTACTTC; CDR3: CASSSGTGYEQYF
J: TRBJ2-3; D: TRBD2; size: -; length: 17; V: TRBV6-2/TRBV6-3; DNA: TGTGCCAGCAGTCCCCCAGCGGGGGGCGCATTTCAAGATACGCAGTATTTT; CDR3: CASSPPAGGAFQDTQYF
J: TRBJ2-1; D: TRBD1; size: -; length: 16; V: TRBV5-4; DNA: TGTGCCAGCAGCTTCGGGGGACAGGGGTTTTACAATGAGCAGTTCTTC; CDR3: CASSFGGQGFYNEQFF
J: TRBJ2-7; D: -; size: -; length: 13; V: TRBV6-2/TRBV6-3; DNA: TGTGCCAGCAGTTACCCTCCCGGGTACGAGCAGTACTTC; CDR3: CASSYPPGYEQYF
J: TRBJ2-1; D: -; size: -; length: 13; V: TRBV7-9; DNA: TGTGCCACCAACCGGGACTCTCGGAATGAGCAGTTCTTC; CDR3: CATNRDSRNEQFF
J: TRBJ2-2; D: -; size: -; length: 14; V: TRBV30; DNA: TGTGCCTGGACTCCGTTCGCGAACACCGGGGAGCTGTTTTTT; CDR3: CAWTPFANTGELFF
J: TRBJ2-1; D: TRBD2; size: -; length: 21; V: TRBV3-1/TRBV3-2; DNA: TGTGCCAGCAGCCAGGCTATCTCCGGGACTAGCGGGGGGGCCCCCTACAATGAGCAGTTCTTC; CDR3: CASSQAISGTSGGAPYNEQFF
J: TRBJ2-2; D: -; size: -; length: 16; V: TRBV7-2; DNA: TGTGCCAGCAGCTCCAGCGGGCGTCCCGACACCGGGGAGCTGTTTTTT; CDR3: CASSSSGRPDTGELFF
J: TRBJ2-1; D: TRBD2; size: -; length: 15; V: TRBV5-1; DNA: TGCGCCAGCAGCCCGGGACTAGCCATCCACAATGAGCAGTTCTTC; CDR3: CASSPGLAIHNEQFF
J: TRBJ1-5; D: TRBD1; size: -; length: 16; V: TRBV18; DNA: TGTGCCAGCTCACCACGGGGGGGACAGGGTGATCAGCCCCAGCATTTT; CDR3: CASSPRGGQGDQPQHF
J: TRBJ2-3; D: -; size: -; length: 16; V: TRBV11-2; DNA: TGTGCCAGCAGCTTAGATTTCGGGGGGCGCACAGATACGCAGTATTTT; CDR3: CASSLDFGGRTDTQYF
J: TRBJ2-3; D: -; size: -; length: 14; V: TRBV5-1; DNA: TGCGCCAGCAGCTTGGCCATGGCGGTAGATACGCAGTATTTT; CDR3: CASSLAMAVDTQYF
J: TRBJ2-1; D: TRBD1; size: -; length: 15; V: TRBV19; DNA: TGTGCCAGTAGCAAGGGACAGCTTGGTGGCAATGAGCAGTTCTTC; CDR3: CASSKGQLGGNEQFF
J: TRBJ1-2; D: TRBD1; size: -; length: 14; V: TRBV5-1; DNA: TGCGCCAGCAGCGAGGGACAGGCGGCGAGGGGCTACACCTTC; CDR3: CASSEGQAARGYTF
J: TRBJ2-7; D: -; size: -; length: 13; V: TRBV6-5; DNA: TGTGCCAGCAGCCTTCGGGTAACCTACGAGCAGTACTTC; CDR3: CASSLRVTYEQYF
J: TRBJ2-7; D: -; size: -; length: 13; V: TRBV2; DNA: TGTGCCAGCTTGGGGAGCCAAGGTCACGAGCAGTACTTC; CDR3: CASLGSQGHEQYF
J: TRBJ1-1; D: -; size: -; length: 16; V: TRBV5-5; DNA: TGTGCCAGCAGCAGGGAGGCAGGCCTCATGAACACTGAAGCTTTCTTT; CDR3: CASSREAGLMNTEAFF
J: TRBJ2-3; D: TRBD2; size: -; length: 13; V: TRBV3-1/TRBV3-2; DNA: TGTGCCAGCCTTCTAGCGGGGGCAGATACGCAGTATTTT; CDR3: CASLLAGADTQYF
J: TRBJ1-4; D: -; size: -; length: 11; V: TRBV2; DNA: TGTGCCAGCAGTAGGACAGAAAAACTGTTTTTT; CDR3: CASSRTEKLFF
J: TRBJ1-2; D: TRBD1; size: -; length: 15; V: TRBV6-5; DNA: TGTGCCAGCAGTTACCCGCAGGGGGCCGAGGATGGCTACACCTTC; CDR3: CASSYPQGAEDGYTF
J: TRBJ2-3; D: TRBD2; size: once; length: 16; V: TRBV9; DNA: TGTGCCAGCAGCGTAGCTGAGCGACTAGCGACAGATACGCAGTATTTT; CDR3: CASSVAERLATDTQYF
J: TRBJ2-1; D: -; size: -; length: 13; V: TRBV5-6; DNA: TGTGCCAGCAGCTTCCCAGGATACAATGAGCAGTTCTTC; CDR3: CASSFPGYNEQFF
J: TRBJ1-1; D: TRBD1; size: -; length: 14; V: TRBV9; DNA: TGTGCCAGCAGCGTATTGACAGGGTTCACTGAAGCTTTCTTT; CDR3: CASSVLTGFTEAFF